This T cell receptor (beta chain) comes out of a study of shared T cell receptors in the human thymus. Sequencing was performed with immunoSEQ multiplex PCR; in TCRdb, only in-frame clones are kept and a portion is missing. The sample contains some 660,000 clones, more than 75% of which appear only once. This CDR3 is built from 17 residues. In germline, CDR1 is ENHRY, CDR2 SYGVKD. With 4 bases clipped from V and 4 bases from J, the junction kept 11 bases outside the gene matches. These records were also assigned to another study, of human thymus T cells. That paper adds: Infants served as donors; they were healthy and Finnish and were having corrective surgery for congenital heart defects. Thymic tissue was derived from resections collected during corrective heart surgery. Biased V and J segment usage appeared in thymus and peripheral blood. Reports from related research described highly overlapping thymic repertoires among unrelated individuals.

The specimen sequenced was thymocytes. This sequence joins TRBV10-3 and TRBJ2-1, with 9 nucleotides matching TRBD2. The source of this sequence is a boy under two years old with a congenital heart defect. The CDR3 DNA reads as TGTGCCATCAGTGTGAACCCCGCGGGAGGGGGTTACAATGAGCAGTTCTTC. Translation gives CAISVNPAGGGYNEQFF.